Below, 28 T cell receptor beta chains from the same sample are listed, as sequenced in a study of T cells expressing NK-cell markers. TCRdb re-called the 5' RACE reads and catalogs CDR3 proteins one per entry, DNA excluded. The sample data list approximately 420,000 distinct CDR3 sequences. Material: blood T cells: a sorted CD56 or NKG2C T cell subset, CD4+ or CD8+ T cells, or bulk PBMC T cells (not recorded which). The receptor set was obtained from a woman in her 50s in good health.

The CDR3 spells CSAGQPAEAFF. The chain couples TRBV29-1 to TRBJ1-1; TCRdb's D call of TRBD1 is untestable without DNA. The length of the CDR3 is 11 residues. Germline CDR1 and CDR2: SQVTM and ANQGSEA.

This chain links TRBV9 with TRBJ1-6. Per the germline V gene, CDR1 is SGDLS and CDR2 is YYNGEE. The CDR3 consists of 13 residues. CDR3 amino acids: CASSVDSSSPLHF.

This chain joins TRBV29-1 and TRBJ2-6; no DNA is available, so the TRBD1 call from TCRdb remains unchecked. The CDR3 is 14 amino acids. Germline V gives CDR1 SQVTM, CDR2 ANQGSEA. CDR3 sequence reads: CSAQGVFGANVLTF.

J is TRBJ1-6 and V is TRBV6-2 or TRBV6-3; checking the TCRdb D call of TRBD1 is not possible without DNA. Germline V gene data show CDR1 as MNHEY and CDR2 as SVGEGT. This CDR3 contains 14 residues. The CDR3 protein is CASSFRGRNSPLHF.

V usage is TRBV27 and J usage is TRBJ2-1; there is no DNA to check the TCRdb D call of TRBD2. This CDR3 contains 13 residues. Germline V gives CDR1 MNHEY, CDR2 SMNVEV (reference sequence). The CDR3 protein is CASEGPGIHEQFF.

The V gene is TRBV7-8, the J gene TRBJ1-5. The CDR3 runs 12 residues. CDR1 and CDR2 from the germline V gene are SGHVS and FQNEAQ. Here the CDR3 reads CASSLAWQPQHF.

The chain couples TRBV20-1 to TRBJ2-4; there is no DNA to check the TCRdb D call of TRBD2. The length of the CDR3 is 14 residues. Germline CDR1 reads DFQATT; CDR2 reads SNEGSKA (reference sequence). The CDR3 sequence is CSAPSGIAKNIQYF.

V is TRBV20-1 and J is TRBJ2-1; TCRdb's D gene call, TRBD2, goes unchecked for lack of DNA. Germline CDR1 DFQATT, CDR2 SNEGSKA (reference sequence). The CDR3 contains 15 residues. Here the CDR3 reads CSAGDSGSGYNEQFF.

CDR3 residues: CASSWLSGRAGNEQFF. The chain couples TRBV5-1 to TRBJ2-1; checking the TCRdb D call of TRBD2 is not possible without DNA. The CDR3 runs to 16 residues. Germline CDR1 reads SGHRS; CDR2 reads YFSETQ.

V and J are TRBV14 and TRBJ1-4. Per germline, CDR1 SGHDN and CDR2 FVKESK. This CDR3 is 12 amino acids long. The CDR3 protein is CASSFSNEKLFF.

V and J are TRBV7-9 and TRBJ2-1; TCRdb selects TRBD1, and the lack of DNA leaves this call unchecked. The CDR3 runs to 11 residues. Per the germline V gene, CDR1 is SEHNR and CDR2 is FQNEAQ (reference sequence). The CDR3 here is CASSTQGAQFF.

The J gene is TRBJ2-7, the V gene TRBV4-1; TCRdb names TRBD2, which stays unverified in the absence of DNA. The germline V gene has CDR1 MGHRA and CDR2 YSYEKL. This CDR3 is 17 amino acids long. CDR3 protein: CASSQQLLAGSSYEQYF.

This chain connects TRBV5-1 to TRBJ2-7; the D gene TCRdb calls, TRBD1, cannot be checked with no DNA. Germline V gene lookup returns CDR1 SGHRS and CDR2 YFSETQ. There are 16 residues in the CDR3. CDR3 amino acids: CASSPGQGMGSYEQYF.

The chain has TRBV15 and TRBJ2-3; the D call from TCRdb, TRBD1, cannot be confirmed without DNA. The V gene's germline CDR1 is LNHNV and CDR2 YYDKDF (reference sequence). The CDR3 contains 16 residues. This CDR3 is CATSRRTGKNTDTQYF.

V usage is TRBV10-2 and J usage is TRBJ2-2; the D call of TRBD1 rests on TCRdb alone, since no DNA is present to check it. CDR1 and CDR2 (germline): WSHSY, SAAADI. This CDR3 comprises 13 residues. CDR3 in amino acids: CASRGTVTGELFF.

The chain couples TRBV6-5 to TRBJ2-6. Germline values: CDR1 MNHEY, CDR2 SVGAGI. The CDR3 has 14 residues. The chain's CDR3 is CASSGLSGANVLTF.

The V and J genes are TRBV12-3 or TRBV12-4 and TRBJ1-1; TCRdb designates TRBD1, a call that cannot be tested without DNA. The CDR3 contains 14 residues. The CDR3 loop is CASSRQGKVSEAFF.

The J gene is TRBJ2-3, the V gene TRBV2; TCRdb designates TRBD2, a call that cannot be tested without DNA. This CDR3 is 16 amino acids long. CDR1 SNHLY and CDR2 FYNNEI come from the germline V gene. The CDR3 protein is CASSALTSGATDTQYF.

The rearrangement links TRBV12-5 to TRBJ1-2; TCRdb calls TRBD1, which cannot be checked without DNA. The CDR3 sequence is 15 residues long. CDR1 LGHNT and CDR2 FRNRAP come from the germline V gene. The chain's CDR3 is CASGAGQGEIYGYTF.

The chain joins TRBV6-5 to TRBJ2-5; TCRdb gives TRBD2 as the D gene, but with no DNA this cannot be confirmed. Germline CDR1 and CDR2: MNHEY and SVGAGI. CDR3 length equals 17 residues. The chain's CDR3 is CASSSRTSGRAGETQYF.

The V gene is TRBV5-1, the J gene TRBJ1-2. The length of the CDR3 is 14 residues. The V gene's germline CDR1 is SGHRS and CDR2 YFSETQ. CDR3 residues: CASKLSPFNYGYTF.

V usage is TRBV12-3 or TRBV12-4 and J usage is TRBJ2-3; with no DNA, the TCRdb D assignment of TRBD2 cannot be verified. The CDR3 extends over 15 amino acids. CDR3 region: CASSPTSGSVNTQYF.

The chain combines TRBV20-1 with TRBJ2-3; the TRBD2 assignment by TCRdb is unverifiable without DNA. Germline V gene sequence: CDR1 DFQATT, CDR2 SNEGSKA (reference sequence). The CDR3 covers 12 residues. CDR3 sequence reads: CSGLAATDTQYF.

The CDR3 sequence is CASSLDAQYNQPQHF. The rearrangement joins TRBV7-2 to TRBJ1-5. Germline V CDR1 and CDR2: SGHTA, FQGNSA. The CDR3 is made up of 15 amino acids. The full variable domain, in which reference TRBV7-2 and TRBJ1-5 provide the parts outside the CDR3, is GAGVSQSPSNKVTEKGKDVELRCDPISGHTALYWYRQSLGQGLEFLIYFQGNSAPDKSGLPSDRFSAERTGGSVSTLTIQRTQQEDSAVYLCASSLDAQYNQPQHFGDGTRLSIL.

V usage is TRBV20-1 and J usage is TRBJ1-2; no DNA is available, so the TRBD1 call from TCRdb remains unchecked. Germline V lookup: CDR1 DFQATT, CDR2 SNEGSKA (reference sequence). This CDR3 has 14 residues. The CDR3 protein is CSARLQGQNYGYTF.

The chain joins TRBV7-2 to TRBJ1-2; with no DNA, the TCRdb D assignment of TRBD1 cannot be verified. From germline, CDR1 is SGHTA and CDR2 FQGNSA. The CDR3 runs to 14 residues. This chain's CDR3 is CASSPGTGGYGYTF.

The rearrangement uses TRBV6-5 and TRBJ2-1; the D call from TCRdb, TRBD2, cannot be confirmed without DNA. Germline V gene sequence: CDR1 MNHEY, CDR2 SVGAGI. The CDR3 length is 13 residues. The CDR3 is CASSTATRNEQFF.

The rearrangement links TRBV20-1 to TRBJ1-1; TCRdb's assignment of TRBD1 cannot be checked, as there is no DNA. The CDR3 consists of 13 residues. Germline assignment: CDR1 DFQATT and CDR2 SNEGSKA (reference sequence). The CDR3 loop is CSAGQGGLTEAFF.